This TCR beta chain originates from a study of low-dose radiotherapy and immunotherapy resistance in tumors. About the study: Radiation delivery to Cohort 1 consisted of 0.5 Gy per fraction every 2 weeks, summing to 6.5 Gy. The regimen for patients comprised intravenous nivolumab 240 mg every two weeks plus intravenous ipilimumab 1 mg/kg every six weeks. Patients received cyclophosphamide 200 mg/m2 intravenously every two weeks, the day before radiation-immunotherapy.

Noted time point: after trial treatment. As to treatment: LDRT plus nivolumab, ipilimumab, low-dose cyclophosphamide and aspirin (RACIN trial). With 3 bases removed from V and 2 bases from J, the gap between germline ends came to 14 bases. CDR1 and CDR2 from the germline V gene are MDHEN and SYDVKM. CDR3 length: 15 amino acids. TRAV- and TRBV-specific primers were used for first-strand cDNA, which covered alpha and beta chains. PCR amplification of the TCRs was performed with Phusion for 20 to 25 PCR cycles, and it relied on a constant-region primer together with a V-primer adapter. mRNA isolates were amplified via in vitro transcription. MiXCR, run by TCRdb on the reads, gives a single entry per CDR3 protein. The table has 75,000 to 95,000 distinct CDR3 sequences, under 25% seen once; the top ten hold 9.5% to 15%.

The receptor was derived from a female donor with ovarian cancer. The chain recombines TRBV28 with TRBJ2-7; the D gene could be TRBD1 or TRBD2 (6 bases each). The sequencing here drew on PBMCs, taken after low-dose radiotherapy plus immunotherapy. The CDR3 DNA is TGTGCCAGCAGTTTCTTGGGGCGGGACACCTACGAGCAGTACTTC. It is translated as CASSFLGRDTYEQYF.